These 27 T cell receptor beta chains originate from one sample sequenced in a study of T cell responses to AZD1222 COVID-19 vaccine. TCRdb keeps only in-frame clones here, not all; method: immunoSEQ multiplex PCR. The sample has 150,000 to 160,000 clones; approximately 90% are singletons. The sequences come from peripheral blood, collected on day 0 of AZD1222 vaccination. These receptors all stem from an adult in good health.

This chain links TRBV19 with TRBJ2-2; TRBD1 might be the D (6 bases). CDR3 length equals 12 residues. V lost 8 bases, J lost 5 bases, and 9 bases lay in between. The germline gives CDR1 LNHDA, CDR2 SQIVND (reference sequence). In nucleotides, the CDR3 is TGTGCCAGTCAAAGGGGGACCGGGGAGCTGTTTTTT. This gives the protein CASQRGTGELFF. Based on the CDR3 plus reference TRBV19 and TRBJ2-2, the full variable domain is DGGITQSPKYLFRKEGQNVTLSCEQNLNHDAMYWYRQDPGQGLRLIYYSQIVNDFQKGDIAEGYSVSREKKESFPLTVTSAQKNPTAFYLCASQRGTGELFFGEGSRLTVL.

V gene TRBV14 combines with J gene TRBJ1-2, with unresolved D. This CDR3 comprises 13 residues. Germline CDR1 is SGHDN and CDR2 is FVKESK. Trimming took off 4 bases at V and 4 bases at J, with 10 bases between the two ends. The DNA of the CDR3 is TGTGCCAGCAGCCGTCGTGGATTCTATGGCTACACCTTC. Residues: CASSRRGFYGYTF.

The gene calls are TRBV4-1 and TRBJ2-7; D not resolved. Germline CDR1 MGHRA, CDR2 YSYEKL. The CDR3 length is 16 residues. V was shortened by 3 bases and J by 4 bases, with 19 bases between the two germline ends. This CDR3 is CASSQGLGPGEYEQYF. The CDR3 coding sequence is TGCGCCAGCAGCCAGGGCCTAGGCCCCGGAGAGTACGAGCAGTACTTC.

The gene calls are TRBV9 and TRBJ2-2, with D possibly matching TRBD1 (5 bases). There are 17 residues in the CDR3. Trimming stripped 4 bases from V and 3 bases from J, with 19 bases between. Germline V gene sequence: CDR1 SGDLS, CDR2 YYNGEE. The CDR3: CASSPYPPGLDTGELFF. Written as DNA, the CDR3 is TGTGCCAGCAGCCCGTACCCACCAGGGCTCGACACCGGGGAGCTGTTTTTT.

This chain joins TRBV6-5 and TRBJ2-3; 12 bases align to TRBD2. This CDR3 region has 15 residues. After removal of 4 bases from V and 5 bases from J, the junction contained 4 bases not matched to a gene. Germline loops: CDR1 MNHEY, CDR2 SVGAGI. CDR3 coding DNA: TGTGCCAGCAGTTTGACTAGCGGGAGAGGAGATACGCAGTATTTT. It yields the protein CASSLTSGRGDTQYF.

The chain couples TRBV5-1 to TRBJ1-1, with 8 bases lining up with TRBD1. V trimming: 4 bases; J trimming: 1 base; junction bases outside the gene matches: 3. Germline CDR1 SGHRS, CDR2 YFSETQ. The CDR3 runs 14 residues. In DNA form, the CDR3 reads TGCGCCAGCAGCGATGGACAGGGGAACACTGAAGCTTTCTTT. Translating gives CASSDGQGNTEAFF.

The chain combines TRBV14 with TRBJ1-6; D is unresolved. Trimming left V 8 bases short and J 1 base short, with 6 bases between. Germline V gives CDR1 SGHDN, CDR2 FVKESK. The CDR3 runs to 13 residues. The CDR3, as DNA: TGTGCCAGCCGAAGATCCTATAATTCACCCCTCCACTTT. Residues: CASRRSYNSPLHF.

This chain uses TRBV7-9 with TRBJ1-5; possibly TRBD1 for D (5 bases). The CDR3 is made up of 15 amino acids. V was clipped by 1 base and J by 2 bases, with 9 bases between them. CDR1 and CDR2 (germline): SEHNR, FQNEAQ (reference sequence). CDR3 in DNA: TGTGCCAGCAGCTTAGGAGGAGGGGGCAATCAGCCCCAGCATTTT. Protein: CASSLGGGGNQPQHF. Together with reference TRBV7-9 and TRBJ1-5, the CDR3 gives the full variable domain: DTGVSQNPRHKITKRGQNVTFRCDPISEHNRLYWYRQTLGQGPEFLTYFQNEAQLEKSRLLSDRFSAERPKGSFSTLEIQRTEQGDSAMYLCASSLGGGGNQPQHFGDGTRLSIL.

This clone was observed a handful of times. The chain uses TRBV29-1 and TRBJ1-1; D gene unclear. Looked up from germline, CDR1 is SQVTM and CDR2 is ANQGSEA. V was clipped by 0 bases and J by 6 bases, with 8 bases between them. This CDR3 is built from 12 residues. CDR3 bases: TGCAGCGTTGAAGATCTTACGGCTGAAGCTTTCTTT. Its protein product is CSVEDLTAEAFF.

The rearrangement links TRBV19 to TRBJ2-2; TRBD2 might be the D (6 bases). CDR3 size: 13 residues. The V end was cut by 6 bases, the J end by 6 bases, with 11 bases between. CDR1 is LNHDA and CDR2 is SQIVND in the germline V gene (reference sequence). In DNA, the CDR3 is TGTGCCAGTAGAACGTCGGGGGCCGGGGAGCTGTTTTTT. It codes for CASRTSGAGELFF. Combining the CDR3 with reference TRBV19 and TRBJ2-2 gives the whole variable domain DGGITQSPKYLFRKEGQNVTLSCEQNLNHDAMYWYRQDPGQGLRLIYYSQIVNDFQKGDIAEGYSVSREKKESFPLTVTSAQKNPTAFYLCASRTSGAGELFFGEGSRLTVL.

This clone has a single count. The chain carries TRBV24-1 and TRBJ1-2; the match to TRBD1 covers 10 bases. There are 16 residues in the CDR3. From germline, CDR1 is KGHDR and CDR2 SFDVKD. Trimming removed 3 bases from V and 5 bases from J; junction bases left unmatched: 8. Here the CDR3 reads CATSDGRDRGGYGYTF. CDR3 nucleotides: TGTGCCACCAGTGATGGCCGGGACAGGGGTGGGTATGGCTACACCTTC.

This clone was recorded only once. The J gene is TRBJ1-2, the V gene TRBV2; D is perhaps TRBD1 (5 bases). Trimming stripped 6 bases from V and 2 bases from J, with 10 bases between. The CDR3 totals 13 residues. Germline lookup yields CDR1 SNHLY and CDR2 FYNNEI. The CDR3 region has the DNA TGTGCCAGCAGCCCTACAGGAAACTATGGCTACACCTTC. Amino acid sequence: CASSPTGNYGYTF. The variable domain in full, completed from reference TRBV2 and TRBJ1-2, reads EPEVTQTPSHQVTQMGQEVILRCVPISNHLYFYWYRQILGQKVEFLVSFYNNEISEKSEIFDDQFSVERPDGSNFTLKIRSTKLEDSAMYFCASSPTGNYGYTFGSGTRLTVV.

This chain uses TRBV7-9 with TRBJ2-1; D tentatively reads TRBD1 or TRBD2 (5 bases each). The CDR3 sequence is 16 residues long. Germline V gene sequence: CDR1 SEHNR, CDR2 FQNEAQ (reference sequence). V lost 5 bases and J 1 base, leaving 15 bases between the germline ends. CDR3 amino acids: CASSRTGTGSYNEQFF. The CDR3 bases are TGTGCCAGCAGCCGCACCGGGACGGGGTCCTACAATGAGCAGTTCTTC. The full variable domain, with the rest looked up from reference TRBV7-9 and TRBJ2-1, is DTGVSQNPRHKITKRGQNVTFRCDPISEHNRLYWYRQTLGQGPEFLTYFQNEAQLEKSRLLSDRFSAERPKGSFSTLEIQRTEQGDSAMYLCASSRTGTGSYNEQFFGPGTRLTVL.

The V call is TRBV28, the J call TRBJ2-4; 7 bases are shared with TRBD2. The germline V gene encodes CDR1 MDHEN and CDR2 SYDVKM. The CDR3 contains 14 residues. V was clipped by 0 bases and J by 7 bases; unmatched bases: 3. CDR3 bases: TGTGCCAGCAGTTTATGGGGCGGGAGTAACATTCAGTACTTC. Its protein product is CASSLWGGSNIQYF.

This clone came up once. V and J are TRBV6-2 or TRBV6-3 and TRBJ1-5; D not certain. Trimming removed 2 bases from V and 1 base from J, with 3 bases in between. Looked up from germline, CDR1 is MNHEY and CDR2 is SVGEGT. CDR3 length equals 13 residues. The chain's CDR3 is CASSYDSNQPQHF. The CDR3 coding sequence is TGTGCCAGCAGTTACGACAGCAATCAGCCCCAGCATTTT.

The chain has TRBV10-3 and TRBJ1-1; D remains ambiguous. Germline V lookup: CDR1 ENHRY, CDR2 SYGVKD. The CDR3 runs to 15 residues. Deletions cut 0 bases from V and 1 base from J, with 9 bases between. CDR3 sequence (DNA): TGTGCCATCAGTGAGTCATCAGGCAGGAACACTGAAGCTTTCTTT. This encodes CAISESSGRNTEAFF.

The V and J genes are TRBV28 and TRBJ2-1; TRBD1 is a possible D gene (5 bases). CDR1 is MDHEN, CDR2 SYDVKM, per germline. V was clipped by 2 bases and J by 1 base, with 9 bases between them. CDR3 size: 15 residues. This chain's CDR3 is CASSLRKGSYNEQFF. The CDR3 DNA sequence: TGTGCCAGCAGTTTACGGAAGGGGTCCTACAATGAGCAGTTCTTC.

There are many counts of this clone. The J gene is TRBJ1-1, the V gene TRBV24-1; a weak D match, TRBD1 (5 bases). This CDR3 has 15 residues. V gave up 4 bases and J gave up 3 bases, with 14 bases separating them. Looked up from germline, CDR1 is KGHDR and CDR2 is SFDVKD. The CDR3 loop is CATSDPDSAHTEAFF. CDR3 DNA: TGTGCCACCAGTGACCCAGACAGTGCCCACACTGAAGCTTTCTTT.

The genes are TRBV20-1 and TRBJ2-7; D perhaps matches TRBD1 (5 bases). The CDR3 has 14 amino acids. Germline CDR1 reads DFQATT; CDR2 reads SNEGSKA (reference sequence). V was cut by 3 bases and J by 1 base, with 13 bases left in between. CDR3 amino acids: CSASRTQRSYEQYF. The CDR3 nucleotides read TGCAGTGCTAGTAGGACACAACGATCCTACGAGCAGTACTTC.

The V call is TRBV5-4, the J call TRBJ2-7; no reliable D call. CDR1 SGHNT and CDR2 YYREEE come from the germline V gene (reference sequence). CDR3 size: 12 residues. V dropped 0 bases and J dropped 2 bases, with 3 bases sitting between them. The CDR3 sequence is CASSLGAYEQYF. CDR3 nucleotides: TGTGCCAGCAGCTTGGGGGCCTACGAGCAGTACTTC. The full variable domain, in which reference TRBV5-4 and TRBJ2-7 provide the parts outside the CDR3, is ETGVTQSPTHLIKTRGQQVTLRCSSQSGHNTVSWYQQALGQGPQFIFQYYREEENGRGNFPPRFSGLQFPNYSSELNVNALELDDSALYLCASSLGAYEQYFGPGTRLTVT.

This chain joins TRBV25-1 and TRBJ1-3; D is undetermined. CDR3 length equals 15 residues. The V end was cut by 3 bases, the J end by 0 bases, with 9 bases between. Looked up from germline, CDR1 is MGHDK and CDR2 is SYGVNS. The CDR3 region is CASSDQPSSGNTIYF. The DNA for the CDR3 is TGTGCCAGCAGTGATCAGCCTAGCTCTGGAAACACCATATATTTT.

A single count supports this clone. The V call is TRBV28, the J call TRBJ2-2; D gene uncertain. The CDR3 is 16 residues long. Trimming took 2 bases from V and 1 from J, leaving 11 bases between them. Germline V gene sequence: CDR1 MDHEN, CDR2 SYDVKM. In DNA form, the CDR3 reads TGTGCCAGCAGTTTAGGGCTTTTCATGAACACCGGGGAGCTGTTTTTT. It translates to CASSLGLFMNTGELFF.

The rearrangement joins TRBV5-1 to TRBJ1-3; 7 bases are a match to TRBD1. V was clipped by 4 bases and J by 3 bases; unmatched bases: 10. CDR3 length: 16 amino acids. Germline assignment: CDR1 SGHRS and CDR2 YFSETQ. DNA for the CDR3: TGCGCCAGCAGCCCCCCACCAGGGGGATTTGGAAACACCATATATTTT. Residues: CASSPPPGGFGNTIYF. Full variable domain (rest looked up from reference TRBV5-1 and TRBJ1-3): KAGVTQTPRYLIKTRGQQVTLSCSPISGHRSVSWYQQTPGQGLQFLFEYFSETQRNKGNFPGRFSGRQFSNSRSEMNVSTLELGDSALYLCASSPPPGGFGNTIYFGEGSWLTVV.

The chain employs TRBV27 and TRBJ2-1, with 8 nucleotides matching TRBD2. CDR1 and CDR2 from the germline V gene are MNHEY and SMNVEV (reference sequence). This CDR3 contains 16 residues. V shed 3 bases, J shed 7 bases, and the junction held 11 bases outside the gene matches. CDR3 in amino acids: CASSFGAGVGGNEQFF. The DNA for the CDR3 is TGTGCCAGCAGTTTTGGAGCGGGGGTTGGGGGAAATGAGCAGTTCTTC.

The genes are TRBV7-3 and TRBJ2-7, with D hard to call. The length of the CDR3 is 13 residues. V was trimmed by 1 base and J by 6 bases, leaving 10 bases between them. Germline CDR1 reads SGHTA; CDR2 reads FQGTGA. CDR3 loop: CASSLKGSAEQYF. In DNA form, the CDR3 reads TGTGCCAGCAGCTTAAAAGGTTCCGCCGAGCAGTACTTC.

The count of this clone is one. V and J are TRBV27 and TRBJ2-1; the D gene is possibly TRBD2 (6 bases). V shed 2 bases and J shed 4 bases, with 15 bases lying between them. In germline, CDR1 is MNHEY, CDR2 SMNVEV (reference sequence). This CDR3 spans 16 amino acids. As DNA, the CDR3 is TGTGCCAGCAGTTTACTCGGGGGAGGTATTTACAATGAGCAGTTCTTC. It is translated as CASSLLGGGIYNEQFF.

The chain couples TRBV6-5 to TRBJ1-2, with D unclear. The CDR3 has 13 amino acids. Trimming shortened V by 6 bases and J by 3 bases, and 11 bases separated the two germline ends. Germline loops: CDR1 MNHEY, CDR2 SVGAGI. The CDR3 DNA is TGTGCCAGCAGGACCCCGGGAGACTATGGCTACACCTTC. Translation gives CASRTPGDYGYTF.